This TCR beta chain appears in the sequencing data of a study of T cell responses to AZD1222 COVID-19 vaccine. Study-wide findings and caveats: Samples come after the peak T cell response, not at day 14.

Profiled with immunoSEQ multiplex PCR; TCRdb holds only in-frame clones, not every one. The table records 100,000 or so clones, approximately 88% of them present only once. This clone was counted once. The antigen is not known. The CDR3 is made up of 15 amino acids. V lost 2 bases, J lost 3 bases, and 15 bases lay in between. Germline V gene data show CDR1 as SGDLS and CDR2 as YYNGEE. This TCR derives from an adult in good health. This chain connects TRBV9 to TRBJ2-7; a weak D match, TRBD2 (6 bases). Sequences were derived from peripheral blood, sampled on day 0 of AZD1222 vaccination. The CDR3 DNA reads TGTGCCAGCAGCGTGCGGGACGGTGAGATCTACGAGCAGTACTTC. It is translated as CASSVRDGEIYEQYF.